One and the same sample provided the 5 T cell receptor beta chains below, sequenced in a study of T cells in Graves' hyperthyroidism and ophthalmopathy. Regions amplified from RNA transcripts were the TCR beta CDR3 regions. HTBI primers were used for first-round RT-PCR of the TCR CDR3. TCRdb re-derived calls from the multiplex PCR reads in MiXCR, one entry per CDR3 protein. The sample holds about 640,000 distinct CDR3 sequences, just under 45% seen once. Sequencing was carried out using peripheral blood or thyroid tissue (not recorded which). These receptors were collected from an adult man with Graves' disease, either hyperthyroidism or ophthalmopathy (not recorded which).

The chain links TRBV2 to TRBJ1-5; D is uncertain. The CDR3 contains 12 residues. Looked up from germline, CDR1 is SNHLY and CDR2 is FYNNEI. V was clipped by 8 bases and J by 5 bases, with 10 bases between them. The CDR3 sequence: CASQGRDQPQHF. The CDR3, as DNA: TGTGCCAGCCAAGGAAGGGATCAGCCCCAGCATTTT.

This clonotype was seen at least ten times. V gene TRBV11-2 combines with J gene TRBJ1-1; D possibly corresponds to TRBD1 (5 bases). This CDR3 region has 11 residues. V lost 6 bases to trimming and J lost 11 bases, with 13 bases between them. The germline V gene encodes CDR1 SGHAT and CDR2 FQNNGV. CDR3 sequence (DNA): TGTGCCAGCAGGTCCGGGACTGTGGCTTTCTTT. It encodes CASRSGTVAFF.

The chain couples TRBV29-1 to TRBJ1-2; possibly TRBD1 for D (5 bases). CDR1 is SQVTM and CDR2 is ANQGSEA in the germline V gene. The V and J ends lost 8 bases and 6 bases respectively, with 16 bases between them. The CDR3 runs 12 residues. The CDR3 region has the DNA TGCAGCAGTGAGGGGAGTGGGAATGGCTACACCTTC. This codes for CSSEGSGNGYTF.

The CDR3 is CASSLAMLGGPEETQYF. The DNA of the CDR3 is TGTGCCAGCAGCTTGGCCATGTTGGGAGGGCCAGAGGAGACCCAGTACTTC. The rearrangement links TRBV7-9 to TRBJ2-5, with TRBD2 matching 7 bases. Germline V CDR1 and CDR2: SEHNR, FQNEAQ (reference sequence). V dropped 3 bases and J dropped 5; count of bases not matched to a gene: 15. This CDR3 spans 17 amino acids.

This clonotype showed up many times. V usage is TRBV2 and J usage is TRBJ2-7; the match to TRBD2 covers 8 bases. The CDR3 loop spans 16 amino acids. CDR1 is SNHLY, CDR2 FYNNEI, per germline. With 6 bases clipped from V and 0 bases from J, the junction kept 10 bases outside the gene matches. CDR3 amino acids: CASRYSGTRLSYEQYF. CDR3 sequence (DNA): TGTGCCAGCAGGTATAGCGGGACCCGCCTCTCCTACGAGCAGTACTTC.